This entry lists 24 T cell receptor beta chains sequenced from one sample in a study of blood T cell repertoires in COVID-19. TCRdb's table, derived via immunoSEQ multiplex PCR, lists solely in-frame clones and lacks some. This table holds some 170,000 clones, around 80% found once. The source material was peripheral blood. Every receptor here comes from a woman in her 70s with acute or convalescent COVID-19.

The V call is TRBV6-6, the J call TRBJ2-7, with D perhaps matching TRBD2 (6 bases). The CDR3 spans 14 residues. Germline V gene data show CDR1 as MNHNY and CDR2 as SVGAGI (reference sequence). The germline V and J ends were trimmed by 8 bases and 1 base, with 15 bases remaining between them. In DNA form, the CDR3 reads TGTGCCAGCGGACGACTAGAGCGTTCCTACGAGCAGTACTTC. Encoded protein: CASGRLERSYEQYF.

This chain joins TRBV6-5 and TRBJ1-1; TRBD1 matches at 8 bases. Looked up from germline, CDR1 is MNHEY and CDR2 is SVGAGI. The ends lost 6 bases at V and 7 bases at J; junction bases unmatched: 10. The CDR3 has 14 residues. CDR3 loop: CASSLGQAPREAFF. In DNA form, the CDR3 reads TGTGCCAGCAGCCTGGGACAGGCCCCTCGTGAAGCTTTCTTT.

In its sample, this clone was seen once. The chain joins TRBV2 to TRBJ2-1; weak D call: TRBD2 (5 bases). Per germline, CDR1 SNHLY and CDR2 FYNNEI. Trimming removed 4 bases from V and 7 bases from J, with 11 bases in between. The CDR3 spans 13 residues. The CDR3 bases are TGTGCCAGCAGTGCTCTAGCCGGGAATGAGCAGTTCTTC. Translated: CASSALAGNEQFF.

Concerning this clone: The junction does not match germline at one end; this may be a read error. The chain uses TRBV7-7 and TRBJ2-4; no definite D call. Germline V gene lookup returns CDR1 SSHAT and CDR2 FNYEAQ (reference sequence). The CDR3 is 13 residues long. CDR3 region: CASSLVLVSIQYF. CDR3 in DNA: TGTGCTAGCAGCTTAGTATTAGTAAGCATTCAGTACTTC.

This rearrangement joins TRBV7-2 to TRBJ1-2, with 9 bases identical to TRBD1. The CDR3 has 18 amino acids. The V gene end was trimmed by 0 bases and the J gene end by 8 bases; junction bases not matched to a gene: 16. CDR1 and CDR2 from the germline V gene are SGHTA and FQGNSA. The CDR3 reads CASSLALGTGRGSSGYTF. CDR3 bases: TGTGCCAGCAGCTTAGCCCTAGGGACAGGGAGGGGTTCCTCAGGCTACACCTTC.

The chain joins TRBV14 to TRBJ2-6, with D tentatively TRBD2 (6 bases). This CDR3 has 24 residues. Trimming shortened V by 1 base and J by 4 bases, and 35 bases separated the two germline ends. The germline V gene has CDR1 SGHDN and CDR2 FVKESK. The CDR3 nucleotides read TGTGCCAGCAGCCAAGCCCGGGGGACGGAAGAGCTCGGGAACCGGGCATCGGGGGCCAACGTCCTGACTTTC. It specifies CASSQARGTEELGNRASGANVLTF. The full variable domain, rest sourced from reference TRBV14 and TRBJ2-6, is EAGVTQFPSHSVIEKGQTVTLRCDPISGHDNLYWYRRVMGKEIKFLLHFVKESKQDESGMPNNRFLAERTGGTYSTLKVQPAELEDSGVYFCASSQARGTEELGNRASGANVLTFGAGSRLTVL.

This rearrangement joins TRBV14 to TRBJ1-5; tentative D call: TRBD1 (6 bases). The CDR3 has 13 residues. Germline V CDR1 and CDR2: SGHDN, FVKESK. V lost 4 bases and J 4 bases, leaving 8 bases between the germline ends. CDR3: CASSPGQNQPQHF. The CDR3 coding sequence is TGTGCCAGCAGCCCCGGACAGAATCAGCCCCAGCATTTT.

This chain joins TRBV6-5 and TRBJ2-1; 7 nucleotides match TRBD2. The CDR3 is 15 amino acids. The junction had 9 bases not matched to a gene; V was cut back by 9 bases and J by 1 base. Germline assignment: CDR1 MNHEY and CDR2 SVGAGI. Written as DNA, the CDR3 is TGTGCCAGTATGGAGGGCGGGGGATCCTACAATGAGCAGTTCTTC. Its protein is CASMEGGGSYNEQFF.

As for this clone: At the DNA level, this CDR3 is encoded by other sequences in the same sample as well. The rearrangement joins TRBV28 to TRBJ1-2, with TRBD1 identical over 9 bases. The V gene end was trimmed by 2 bases and the J gene end by 3 bases; junction bases not matched to a gene: 1. The CDR3 contains 14 residues. The germline V gene encodes CDR1 MDHEN and CDR2 SYDVKM. The CDR3 region is CASSLRQGDYGYTF. The CDR3 DNA reads as TGTGCCAGCAGTTTAAGACAGGGGGACTATGGCTACACCTTC.

To note about this clone: This specimen includes other DNA sequences encoding the same CDR3. The chain recombines TRBV18 with TRBJ1-1; D might be TRBD1 (5 bases). This CDR3 comprises 11 residues. The germline V and J ends were trimmed by 1 base and 8 bases, with 5 bases remaining between them. CDR1 KGHSH and CDR2 LQKENI come from the germline V gene. CDR3 DNA sequence: TGTGCCAGCTCACCACAGGGGGAAGCTTTCTTT. Amino acids: CASSPQGEAFF. Based on the CDR3 plus reference TRBV18 and TRBJ1-1, the full variable domain is NAGVMQNPRHLVRRRGQEARLRCSPMKGHSHVYWYRQLPEEGLKFMVYLQKENIIDESGMPKERFSAEFPKEGPSILRIQQVVRGDSAAYFCASSPQGEAFFGQGTRLTVV.

The V and J genes are TRBV6-5 and TRBJ1-1; D remains ambiguous. This CDR3 has 14 residues. Per germline, CDR1 MNHEY and CDR2 SVGAGI. V lost 5 bases and J lost 2, with 12 bases in between. Here the CDR3 reads CASSLPTENTEAFF. The CDR3 DNA is TGTGCCAGCAGTCTGCCCACAGAAAACACTGAAGCTTTCTTT.

This chain links TRBV19 with TRBJ1-2; possibly TRBD1 for D (5 bases). This CDR3 is 13 amino acids long. Germline V gene sequence: CDR1 LNHDA, CDR2 SQIVND (reference sequence). The V gene lost 2 bases and the J gene lost 1 base, with 5 bases spanning the gap. As DNA, the CDR3 is TGTGCCAGTAGTATACAGGGTAACTATGGCTACACCTTC. This codes for CASSIQGNYGYTF.

The chain links TRBV7-2 to TRBJ1-1, with TRBD1 identical over 7 bases. The CDR3 extends over 13 amino acids. J was trimmed by 4 bases and V by 5 bases; bases with no gene match: 4. Germline values: CDR1 SGHTA, CDR2 FQGNSA. The CDR3 nucleotides are TGTGCCAGCAGCATCGACAGGGCCACTGAAGCTTTCTTT. Translation gives CASSIDRATEAFF. The complete variable domain, with remaining parts taken from reference TRBV7-2 and TRBJ1-1, reads GAGVSQSPSNKVTEKGKDVELRCDPISGHTALYWYRQSLGQGLEFLIYFQGNSAPDKSGLPSDRFSAERTGGSVSTLTIQRTQQEDSAVYLCASSIDRATEAFFGQGTRLTVV.

The chain recombines TRBV28 with TRBJ2-1; 16 bases line up with TRBD2. Unmatched junction bases numbered 11, after V lost 6 bases and J lost 6 bases. The CDR3 extends over 18 amino acids. Germline-derived CDR1 and CDR2 are MDHEN and SYDVKM. CDR3 residues: CASRGTGLAGGRSNEQFF. Written as DNA, the CDR3 is TGTGCCAGCAGGGGTACGGGACTAGCGGGAGGGCGGAGCAATGAGCAGTTCTTC.

This clone was counted between two and nine times. This chain uses TRBV6-1 with TRBJ2-7, with D maybe TRBD2 (7 bases). Germline lookup yields CDR1 MNHNS and CDR2 SASEGT. Trimming took 4 bases from V and 9 from J, leaving 13 bases between them. This CDR3 comprises 12 residues. The CDR3 here is CASSVGGAGQYF. As DNA, the CDR3 is TGTGCCAGCAGTGTGGGGGGGGCAGGGCAGTACTTC.

V gene TRBV19 combines with J gene TRBJ1-2, with D perhaps TRBD1 (5 bases). The CDR3 is made up of 14 amino acids. Germline V lookup: CDR1 LNHDA, CDR2 SQIVND (reference sequence). Trimming shortened V by 7 bases and J by 5 bases, and 17 bases separated the two germline ends. DNA for the CDR3: TGTGCCAGTACCGAACAAAAGGGGCCTTATGGCTACACCTTC. Its translation: CASTEQKGPYGYTF.

CDR3 amino acids: CASSPGTGEWNTGELFF. DNA of the CDR3: TGTGCCAGCAGCCCGGGCACGGGGGAGTGGAACACCGGGGAGCTGTTTTTT. The chain joins TRBV5-4 to TRBJ2-2; D perhaps matches TRBD2 (6 bases). CDR1 and CDR2 from the germline V gene are SGHNT and YYREEE (reference sequence). The length of the CDR3 is 17 residues. V was trimmed by 4 bases and J by 1 base, leaving 17 bases between them.

This clone was seen just once. The chain is built from TRBV6-5 and TRBJ1-2, with D hard to call. The germline V gene encodes CDR1 MNHEY and CDR2 SVGAGI. The ends were cut back, 4 bases at V and 4 bases at J, with 10 bases in the middle. The CDR3 consists of 13 residues. The CDR3, as DNA: TGTGCCAGCAGTTCCACCACACCCTATGGCTACACCTTC. Amino acids: CASSSTTPYGYTF.

This clone has a handful of counts. V usage is TRBV30 and J usage is TRBJ1-2; D is undetermined. Germline V gene sequence: CDR1 GTSNPN, CDR2 SVGIG (reference sequence). V gave up 4 bases and J gave up 0 bases, with 6 bases separating them. CDR3 length equals 12 residues. CDR3 in DNA: TGTGCCTGGATGAGGGCTAACTATGGCTACACCTTC. This codes for CAWMRANYGYTF.

The chain employs TRBV6-5 and TRBJ2-1; D gene uncertain. The CDR3 runs to 15 residues. Trimming removed 2 bases at V and 0 bases at J, with 8 bases between. Germline assignment: CDR1 MNHEY and CDR2 SVGAGI. CDR3 amino acids: CASSYGQSSYNEQFF. Here the CDR3 DNA reads TGTGCCAGCAGTTACGGGCAGAGCTCCTACAATGAGCAGTTCTTC.

This chain uses TRBV18 with TRBJ1-1, with D possibly TRBD1 on 6 matching bases. The CDR3 runs to 14 residues. Trimming removed 4 bases from V and 4 bases from J, with 13 bases in between. Per the germline V gene, CDR1 is KGHSH and CDR2 is LQKENI. The CDR3 spells CASSLNTGPTEAFF. In nucleotides, the CDR3 is TGTGCCAGCTCACTGAATACAGGGCCCACTGAAGCTTTCTTT.

The chain combines TRBV5-1 with TRBJ1-6, with TRBD1 as a possible D gene (6 bases). Looked up from germline, CDR1 is SGHRS and CDR2 is YFSETQ. This CDR3 has 16 amino acids. V dropped 3 bases and J dropped 7 bases, with 17 bases sitting between them. The DNA for the CDR3 is TGCGCCAGCAGCTCGGTTGAGGGGGGGGAGAATTCACCCCTCCACTTT. Amino acids: CASSSVEGGENSPLHF.

This rearrangement joins TRBV5-1 to TRBJ2-7; D is perhaps TRBD2 (5 bases). Per germline, CDR1 SGHRS and CDR2 YFSETQ. V was trimmed by 3 bases and J by 5 bases, leaving 15 bases between them. CDR3 length equals 14 residues. CDR3 nucleotide sequence: TGCGCCAGCAGCTCCGGGATAAGTACTAACGAGCAGTACTTC. Translating it yields CASSSGISTNEQYF. Variable domain in full (rest from reference TRBV5-1 and TRBJ2-7): KAGVTQTPRYLIKTRGQQVTLSCSPISGHRSVSWYQQTPGQGLQFLFEYFSETQRNKGNFPGRFSGRQFSNSRSEMNVSTLELGDSALYLCASSSGISTNEQYFGPGTRLTVT.

Concerning this clone: One end of the junction fails to match germline, which may point to a read error. The same CDR3 can be traced to other DNA sequences in this sample. V gene TRBV29-1 combines with J gene TRBJ2-2; weak D call: TRBD2 (5 bases). Germline CDR1 is SQVTM and CDR2 is ANQGSEA. The CDR3 contains 15 residues. The CDR3 sequence: CSVEGANAGTGELFF. The CDR3 bases are TGCAGCGTTGAAGGGGCGAATGCGGGCACCGGGGAGTTGTTTTTT.